The 24 T cell receptor beta chains reported below all come from one sample, sequenced in a study of blood T cell repertoires in COVID-19. Only in-frame clones appear in the TCRdb table, and some are missing; sequencing was by immunoSEQ multiplex PCR. Of approximately 60,000 clones listed, roughly three quarters are singletons. Sequenced sample: peripheral blood. These TCRs come from a man in his sixties with COVID-19, enrolled during active disease.

J is TRBJ2-2 and V is TRBV7-9, with 9 positions matching TRBD2. J gave up 2 bases and V 5 bases, and 6 bases lay outside the gene matches. The CDR3 totals 16 residues. Germline values: CDR1 SEHNR, CDR2 FQNEAQ (reference sequence). CDR3 sequence: CASSTPAGGNTGELFF. The CDR3 DNA reads as TGTGCCAGCAGCACCCCAGCGGGAGGAAACACCGGGGAGCTGTTTTTT.

With respect to this clone: Mismatch with germline at one junction end may stem from a read error. The chain uses TRBV7-6 and TRBJ2-7; possible D gene TRBD2, 5 bases. Per germline, CDR1 SGHVS and CDR2 FNYEAQ. This CDR3 contains 14 residues. CDR3 DNA: TGTGCCAGCAGCCGAAGCCCTAGCTCCGACGAGCAGTACTTC. Translated, it gives CASSRSPSSDEQYF.

The chain recombines TRBV30 with TRBJ1-2; no clear D. The germline V gene has CDR1 GTSNPN and CDR2 SVGIG (reference sequence). The germline V and J ends were trimmed by 3 bases and 4 bases, with 6 bases remaining between them. The CDR3 sequence is 11 residues long. CDR3 DNA sequence: TGTGCCTGGAGGACTCTCTATGGCTACACCTTC. Protein sequence: CAWRTLYGYTF.

V gene TRBV7-9 combines with J gene TRBJ2-3, with 7 bases that match TRBD2. The V and J ends lost 5 bases and 4 bases, in that order; junction bases with no gene match: 9. CDR1 is SEHNR and CDR2 is FQNEAQ in the germline V gene (reference sequence). This CDR3 spans 15 amino acids. The CDR3, as DNA: TGTGCCAGCAGCCCCCGCGGGAGCGGGGCAGATACGCAGTATTTT. As protein: CASSPRGSGADTQYF.

The gene calls are TRBV6-5 and TRBJ2-7; D is perhaps TRBD1 (6 bases). V lost 5 bases and J 2 bases, leaving 13 bases between the germline ends. Germline CDR1 reads MNHEY; CDR2 reads SVGAGI. CDR3 length: 14 amino acids. CDR3: CASSTWTAPYEQYF. As DNA, the CDR3 is TGTGCCAGCAGTACGTGGACAGCCCCCTACGAGCAGTACTTC.

The genes are TRBV6-2 or TRBV6-3 and TRBJ2-7; D is unresolved. The V and J ends lost 4 bases and 7 bases respectively, with 17 bases between them. Per germline, CDR1 MNHEY and CDR2 SVGEGT. This CDR3 has 14 residues. CDR3 in amino acids: CASSFPTVLREQYF. CDR3 DNA: TGTGCCAGCAGTTTTCCGACCGTACTACGAGAGCAGTACTTC.

V and J are TRBV4-1 and TRBJ2-1, with 11 bases that match TRBD2. The CDR3 totals 17 residues. Losses at the gene ends were 4 bases for V and 6 bases for J; bases not matched to a gene: 11. Germline CDR1 and CDR2: MGHRA and YSYEKL. The CDR3 loop is CASSRLAGFPGVNEQFF. The CDR3 DNA follows: TGCGCCAGCAGCCGACTAGCGGGGTTTCCAGGGGTCAATGAGCAGTTCTTC.

This chain joins TRBV2 and TRBJ2-3, with 11 positions matching TRBD2. Germline lookup yields CDR1 SNHLY and CDR2 FYNNEI. The CDR3 has 15 residues. The J segment lost 0 bases and the V segment lost 6 bases, leaving 2 bases of the junction unmatched. CDR3 coding DNA: TGTGCCAGCAGCGCTAGCGGGGGGAGCACAGATACGCAGTATTTT. This codes for CASSASGGSTDTQYF.

This chain joins TRBV3-1 (or the pseudogene TRBV3-2) and TRBJ2-2; the D is unclear. Germline V gene data show CDR1 as LGHDT and CDR2 as YNNKEL (reference sequence). The ends were cut back, 6 bases at V and 1 base at J, with 3 bases in the middle. The CDR3 extends over 12 amino acids. CDR3 sequence reads: CASSRNTGELFF. The CDR3 nucleotides read TGTGCCAGCAGTCGGAACACCGGGGAGCTGTTTTTT.

DNA of the CDR3: TGTGCCAGCAGCCAAGAGGGCCTGACAGGTGAAGCTTTCTTT. Residues: CASSQEGLTGEAFF. This rearrangement joins TRBV4-2 to TRBJ1-1; D perhaps matches TRBD1 (6 bases). The CDR3 covers 14 residues. V was cut by 0 bases and J by 7 bases, with 12 bases left in between. Germline V gene data show CDR1 as LGHNA and CDR2 as YNFKEQ.

V is TRBV3-1 (or the pseudogene TRBV3-2) and J is TRBJ2-7; 7 bases fit TRBD1. The length of the CDR3 is 13 residues. Germline CDR1 and CDR2: LGHDT and YNNKEL (reference sequence). Germline trimming cut 4 bases from V and 6 bases from J; bases unmatched to any gene: 6. The DNA for the CDR3 is TGTGCCAGCAGCCGCGACAGGGTAGGCGAGCAGTACTTC. Its protein is CASSRDRVGEQYF.

The chain has TRBV11-2 and TRBJ2-7, with 10 bases matching TRBD1. In germline, CDR1 is SGHAT, CDR2 FQNNGV. Losses at the gene ends were 6 bases for V and 6 bases for J; bases not matched to a gene: 11. CDR3 size: 15 residues. CDR3 region: CASRRAGTGALEQYF. DNA for the CDR3: TGTGCCAGCAGACGCGCCGGGACAGGGGCTCTCGAGCAGTACTTC.

The V gene is TRBV14, the J gene TRBJ2-3; D gene unclear. The CDR3 contains 14 residues. Germline CDR1 is SGHDN and CDR2 is FVKESK. Between the trimmed V and J ends, which lost 1 base and 10 bases, there was a span of 15 bases. The CDR3: CASSQGGFGLAQYF. Written as DNA, the CDR3 is TGTGCCAGCAGCCAAGGTGGCTTTGGCCTTGCGCAGTATTTT.

The chain combines TRBV28 with TRBJ1-2; D may be TRBD1 (5 bases). Per germline, CDR1 MDHEN and CDR2 SYDVKM. The CDR3 length is 13 residues. The ends were cut back, 6 bases at V and 8 bases at J, with 16 bases in the middle. As DNA, the CDR3 is TGTGCCAGCAGCGGGGGGAGGGTAAACGGCTACACCTTC. It codes for CASSGGRVNGYTF.

V gene TRBV5-1 combines with J gene TRBJ2-1; perhaps TRBD2 as D (7 bases). There are 17 residues in the CDR3. V shed 4 bases and J shed 4 bases, with 21 bases lying between them. CDR1 and CDR2 from the germline V gene are SGHRS and YFSETQ. In nucleotides, the CDR3 is TGCGCCAGCAGCCTTGGCGGGGGCGGGAGCCCGTACAATGAGCAGTTCTTC. Protein: CASSLGGGGSPYNEQFF.

The chain links TRBV5-4 to TRBJ1-2, with a weak D call TRBD1 (6 bases). This CDR3 is built from 15 residues. Trimming took 0 bases from V and 7 from J, leaving 16 bases between them. From germline, CDR1 is SGHNT and CDR2 YYREEE (reference sequence). Written as DNA, the CDR3 is TGTGCCAGCAGCTTGGGGACAGACGTTTTTCGTGGCTACACCTTC. Translated: CASSLGTDVFRGYTF.

The V gene is TRBV19, the J gene TRBJ2-5, with TRBD1 matching 12 bases. This CDR3 has 14 residues. The V gene's germline CDR1 is LNHDA and CDR2 SQIVND (reference sequence). The junction had 2 bases not matched to a gene; V was cut back by 4 bases and J by 5 bases. Here the CDR3 DNA reads TGTGCCAGTAGTAGGGACAGGGGGCCCGAGACCCAGTACTTC. Translation: CASSRDRGPETQYF.

This clone was seen a handful of times. The chain employs TRBV19 and TRBJ2-7, with a tentative D call TRBD2 (5 bases). In germline, CDR1 is LNHDA, CDR2 SQIVND (reference sequence). The CDR3 has 15 residues. Trimming cost V 2 bases and J 4 bases, with 15 bases left between them. The CDR3 coding sequence is TGTGCCAGTAGTATACGACCGGGTCGAGGGTACGAGCAGTACTTC. Translating it yields CASSIRPGRGYEQYF.

The CDR3 is CASSLGGHSYEQYF. CDR3 nucleotide sequence: TGTGCCAGCAGCCTTGGTGGACACTCCTACGAGCAGTACTTC. The chain links TRBV28 to TRBJ2-7; possible D gene TRBD1, 5 bases. Germline lookup yields CDR1 MDHEN and CDR2 SYDVKM. The CDR3 totals 14 residues. Trimming removed 6 bases at V and 0 bases at J, with 12 bases between. Supplemented by reference TRBV28 and TRBJ2-7, the full variable domain reads DVKVTQSSRYLVKRTGEKVFLECVQDMDHENMFWYRQDPGLGLRLIYFSYDVKMKEKGDIPEGYSVSREKKERFSLILESASTNQTSMYLCASSLGGHSYEQYFGPGTRLTVT.

This chain joins TRBV3-1 (or the pseudogene TRBV3-2) and TRBJ2-1; possible D gene TRBD2, 5 bases. CDR1 and CDR2 from the germline V gene are LGHDT and YNNKEL (reference sequence). This CDR3 comprises 17 residues. V was pared by 4 bases and J by 0 bases, with 16 bases between. The CDR3 DNA reads TGTGCCAGCAGCCCGCCCAGCCGGAGGAGCTCCTACAATGAGCAGTTCTTC. Protein: CASSPPSRRSSYNEQFF.

The gene calls are TRBV23-1 and TRBJ2-1, with a tentative D call TRBD2 (6 bases). TRBV23-1 is recorded as an ORF, its role being uncertain. V lost 0 bases and J 3 bases, leaving 9 bases between the germline ends. This CDR3 has 15 amino acids. The CDR3 reads CASSQSSGDYNEQFF. The CDR3 nucleotides are TGCGCCAGCAGTCAATCGTCGGGGGACTACAATGAGCAGTTCTTC.

The chain employs TRBV4-1 and TRBJ2-2, with 7 nucleotides matching TRBD2. Germline trimming cut 3 bases from V and 0 bases from J; bases unmatched to any gene: 13. Germline lookup yields CDR1 MGHRA and CDR2 YSYEKL. This CDR3 is built from 19 residues. The CDR3 protein is CASSHRAGLAVANTGELFF. CDR3 sequence (DNA): TGCGCCAGCAGCCACCGAGCGGGACTCGCGGTTGCGAACACCGGGGAGCTGTTTTTT.

Here the CDR3 reads CASSRTLTGGIYEKLFF. CDR3 DNA: TGTGCCAGCAGCCGAACCCTGACAGGGGGCATTTATGAAAAACTGTTTTTT. The chain links TRBV14 to TRBJ1-4; 10 bases line up with TRBD1. The CDR3 consists of 17 residues. Germline loops: CDR1 SGHDN, CDR2 FVKESK. Trimming took 4 bases from V and 6 from J; bases not matched to a gene: 11.

The chain joins TRBV11-2 to TRBJ2-2; TRBD1 is a possible D gene (5 bases). Germline CDR1 is SGHAT and CDR2 is FQNNGV. The length of the CDR3 is 13 residues. V lost 4 bases to trimming and J lost 7 bases, with 10 bases between them. Written as DNA, the CDR3 is TGTGCCAGCAGCTCTCAGGGTGACGGGGAGCTGTTTTTT. This encodes CASSSQGDGELFF.